These 5 T cell receptor beta chains share one sample of origin, sequenced in a study of CD8 T cells in Susac syndrome. cDNA came from about 0.5 to 1 ug RNA primed by random hexamers. TCRdb re-derived calls from the immunoSEQ multiplex PCR reads in MiXCR, one entry per CDR3 protein. Found here are 150,000 to 200,000 distinct CDR3 sequences, about 94% of them singletons; the top ten hold around 0.097%. Source material: CD4+ T cells from PBMCs. These receptors all come from a human donor with multiple sclerosis.

The rearrangement links TRBV3-1 to TRBJ2-7; weak D call: TRBD1 (5 bases). The CDR3 is 12 residues long. Trimming pared 0 bases from V and 5 bases from J, leaving 5 bases between. CDR1 is LGHDT and CDR2 is YNNKEL in the germline V gene (reference sequence). The CDR3, as DNA: TGTGCCAGCAGCCAAGAAGGGGACGAGCAGTACTTC. It is translated as CASSQEGDEQYF.

V gene TRBV5-6 combines with J gene TRBJ2-3, with D unclear. Looked up from germline, CDR1 is SGHDT and CDR2 is YYEEEE. Trimming removed 2 bases from V and 6 bases from J, with 7 bases in between. The CDR3 covers 12 residues. As DNA, the CDR3 is TGTGCCAGCAGCTTTTTGGAGGATACGCAGTATTTT. It encodes CASSFLEDTQYF. The full variable domain, its missing parts supplied by reference TRBV5-6 and TRBJ2-3, is DAGVTQSPTHLIKTRGQQVTLRCSPKSGHDTVSWYQQALGQGPQFIFQYYEEEERQRGNFPDRFSGHQFPNYSSELNVNALLLGDSALYLCASSFLEDTQYFGPGTRLTVL.

This clonotype was seen just once. The V gene is TRBV19, the J gene TRBJ2-2; D perhaps matches TRBD1 (5 bases). V lost 6 bases and J lost 7, with 12 bases in between. This CDR3 has 13 amino acids. Germline assignment: CDR1 LNHDA and CDR2 SQIVND (reference sequence). The CDR3 region is CASSSPQGGELFF. Here the CDR3 DNA reads TGTGCCAGTAGCTCACCCCAGGGCGGGGAGCTGTTTTTT.

The chain joins TRBV6-1 to TRBJ1-5, with no clear D. V lost 7 bases and J 0 bases, leaving 4 bases between the germline ends. Germline CDR1 MNHNS, CDR2 SASEGT. The CDR3 length is 12 residues. CDR3 sequence reads: CASTHSNQPQHF. The DNA for the CDR3 is TGTGCCAGCACCCATAGCAATCAGCCCCAGCATTTT.

The J gene is TRBJ2-7, the V gene TRBV29-1; 7 bases align to TRBD1. Germline CDR1 reads SQVTM; CDR2 reads ANQGSEA. The trim removed 4 bases at V and 2 bases at J, leaving 8 bases unmatched. The CDR3 is 14 residues long. In DNA form, the CDR3 reads TGCAGCGTTGGAATCTGGGACAGACCCTACGAGCAGTACTTC. It encodes CSVGIWDRPYEQYF.